These 4 T cell receptor beta chains share one sample of origin, sequenced in a study of T cells in narcolepsy. Data came from immunoSEQ multiplex PCR; TCRdb stores just in-frame clones and leaves some out. This sample has about 27,000 clones, with 75% to 80% found just once. Sequencing was carried out using CD45RA- memory CD4+ T cells from PBMCs. The receptors come from a human donor with narcolepsy.

The chain links TRBV18 to TRBJ2-7, with 11 bases that match TRBD1. Trimming removed 6 bases from V and 5 bases from J; junction bases left unmatched: 12. CDR3 length: 16 residues. The germline gives CDR1 KGHSH, CDR2 LQKENI. CDR3 residues: CASSQTRTGGEDEQYF. CDR3 nucleotides: TGTGCCAGCTCGCAAACCCGGACAGGGGGCGAGGACGAGCAGTACTTC.

This sequence joins TRBV4-2 and TRBJ2-3; 9 nucleotides line up with TRBD2. CDR3 length: 14 amino acids. J gave up 0 bases and V 5 bases, and 0 bases lay outside the gene matches. Germline V gives CDR1 LGHNA, CDR2 YNFKEQ. CDR3 in DNA: TGTGCCAGCAGCGGACTAGCGAGCACAGATACGCAGTATTTT. Translated, it gives CASSGLASTDTQYF.

V and J are TRBV7-2 and TRBJ2-5, with 7 positions matching TRBD2. The V segment lost 2 bases and the J segment 2 bases; nucleotides outside the gene matches: 11. There are 17 residues in the CDR3. The germline gives CDR1 SGHTA, CDR2 FQGNSA. DNA of the CDR3: TGTGCCAGCAGCTTATCCGGTCGGCGGGGGATACAAGAGACCCAGTACTTC. As protein: CASSLSGRRGIQETQYF.

The chain carries TRBV27 and TRBJ1-1; the D gene is possibly TRBD1 (5 bases). CDR1 is MNHEY, CDR2 SMNVEV, per germline (reference sequence). Trimming removed 0 bases at V and 1 base at J, with 12 bases between. This CDR3 is built from 16 residues. For the CDR3, the DNA is TGTGCCAGCAGTTTATCCCCAGGCAGGGCGAACACTGAAGCTTTCTTT. It yields the protein CASSLSPGRANTEAFF.